This T cell receptor (beta chain) appears in the sequencing data of a study of response to subunit inactivated influenza vaccine. Broader study findings: Only a handful of new T cells, the authors suggested, are recruited with each seasonal influenza vaccination.

Remarks on this clonotype: Its cognate antigen is unknown.

In TCRdb, the RT-PCR reads were re-called with MiXCR into one record per CDR3 protein. The data show about 480,000 distinct CDR3 sequences, with 10% to 15% seen just once and about an eighth held by the top ten. There are 11 residues in the CDR3. From germline, CDR1 is SQVTM and CDR2 ANQGSEA. Trimming shortened V by 6 bases and J by 3 bases, and 8 bases separated the two germline ends. This receptor was identified in a man aged 50 to 60 who received an inactivated influenza vaccine. The chain uses TRBV29-1 and TRBJ1-1, with D tentatively TRBD1 (6 bases). The specimen was PBMCs from blood, collected 40 to 50 days after vaccination. The CDR3 spells CSVDRYTEAFF. The CDR3 coding sequence is TGCAGCGTAGACAGGTACACTGAAGCTTTCTTT.